There are many counts of the clone carrying this T cell receptor (beta chain). This record belongs to a study of T-cell reconstitution after alpha-beta-depleted transplantation in children. This sample's TCRbeta library carried unique molecular identifier barcodes. TCRdb processed the PCR reads anew with MiXCR; each CDR3 protein has one entry. The data show 350,000 to 400,000 distinct CDR3 sequences, with 13% seen just once and around 4.1% held by the top ten. Germline V gene lookup returns CDR1 MDHEN and CDR2 SYDVKM. The CDR3 is made up of 15 amino acids. Trimming stripped 5 bases from V and 2 bases from J, with 16 bases between.

This chain uses TRBV28 with TRBJ2-7; D ambiguous. The clonotype comes from a human donor who donated a stem cell graft to a child with Fanconi anemia. The source was PBMCs, collected from the stem cell graft. As DNA, the CDR3 is TGTGCCAGCAGTCCCAGCTCGGTCCGAGCCTACGAGCAGTACGTC. Its translation: CASSPSSVRAYEQYV.